Listed below are T cell receptor beta chains from one sample, sequenced in a study of response to subunit inactivated influenza vaccine. TCRdb re-called the RT-PCR reads with MiXCR, one entry per CDR3 protein. The table has fewer than 650,000 distinct CDR3 sequences, about an eighth seen once; the top ten hold around 14%. Specimen: PBMCs from blood, collected roughly 46 days after vaccination. The source of these receptors is a man aged 45 to 65 who received an inactivated influenza vaccine. CDR3s include the opening cysteine and the closing phenylalanine or tryptophan. A D gene is named only where the DNA matches it firmly. Part of the rows lack a size; the others show once, few, many or a class for expanded clones.

J: TRBJ1-2; size: many; D: -; V: TRBV7-9; CDR3: CASSFRDQGNYGYTF; DNA: TGTGCCAGCAGTTTCCGAGACCAGGGCAACTATGGCTACACCTTC
J: TRBJ2-1; size: few; D: TRBD2; V: TRBV5-1; CDR3: CASSLGQREGVF; DNA: TGCGCCAGCAGCTTGGGCCAGCGGGAGGGAGTCTTC
J: TRBJ2-7; size: once; D: -; V: TRBV11-2; CDR3: CASSLDTLSYEQYF; DNA: TGTGCCAGCAGCCTCGACACCCTCTCCTACGAGCAGTACTTC
J: TRBJ2-3; size: -; D: TRBD1; V: TRBV5-1; CDR3: CASSATGGLNTDTQYF; DNA: TGCGCCAGCAGCGCCACAGGGGGGTTGAACACAGATACGCAGTATTTT
J: TRBJ2-1; size: many; D: TRBD1; V: TRBV20-1; CDR3: CSVRTGARIEQFF; DNA: TGCAGCGTCCGGACAGGGGCTCGGATTGAGCAGTTCTTC
J: TRBJ1-2; size: few; D: -; V: TRBV6-4; CDR3: CASSESFSDYGYTF; DNA: TGTGCCAGCAGTGAAAGTTTTTCAGACTATGGCTACACCTTC
J: TRBJ2-7; size: -; D: -; V: TRBV29-1; CDR3: CSVEDLFPGGEQYF; DNA: TGCAGCGTTGAAGATCTCTTCCCCGGGGGCGAGCAGTACTTC
J: TRBJ2-5; size: -; D: -; V: TRBV2; CDR3: CASSEGYTQETQYF; DNA: TGTGCCAGCAGTGAGGGTTACACCCAAGAGACCCAGTACTTC
J: TRBJ2-1; size: -; D: TRBD2; V: TRBV11-2; CDR3: CASSSIAGLNEQFF; DNA: TGTGCCAGCAGCTCGATAGCGGGATTGAATGAGCAGTTCTTC
J: TRBJ1-1; size: few; D: TRBD1; V: TRBV6-2/TRBV6-3; CDR3: CASSTRTGGTEAFF; DNA: TGTGCCAGCAGTACCCGGACAGGGGGGACTGAAGCTTTCTTT
J: TRBJ2-5; size: few; D: -; V: TRBV5-6; CDR3: CASSWRTEQETQYF; DNA: TGTGCCAGCAGTTGGAGGACAGAGCAAGAGACCCAGTACTTC
J: TRBJ1-1; size: -; D: -; V: TRBV7-9; CDR3: CASSLEVPEAFF; DNA: TGTGCCAGCAGCTTAGAAGTGCCTGAAGCTTTCTTT
J: TRBJ2-1; size: many; D: -; V: TRBV10-3; CDR3: CAISESGGYSPLNNEQFF; DNA: TGTGCCATCAGTGAGTCGGGCGGTTATTCTCCTCTTAACAATGAGCAGTTCTTC
J: TRBJ2-5; size: -; D: TRBD1; V: TRBV12-3/TRBV12-4; CDR3: CASSYLPGQGDQETQYF; DNA: TGTGCCAGCAGTTACTTACCGGGACAGGGGGACCAAGAGACCCAGTACTTC
J: TRBJ2-3; size: -; D: -; V: TRBV29-1; CDR3: CSVEGAIGSSQYF; DNA: TGCAGCGTTGAAGGGGCTATCGGGAGTTCGCAGTATTTT
J: TRBJ1-1; size: few; D: -; V: TRBV20-1; CDR3: CSGRWGGMNTEAFF; DNA: TGCAGTGGAAGGTGGGGGGGGATGAACACTGAAGCTTTCTTT
J: TRBJ1-1; size: -; D: -; V: TRBV27; CDR3: CASSFSGFRTEAFF; DNA: TGTGCCAGCAGTTTCTCAGGGTTCCGTACTGAAGCTTTCTTT
J: TRBJ1-1; size: few; D: -; V: TRBV25-1; CDR3: CASSDPGTEAFF; DNA: TGTGCCAGCAGTGACCCCGGGACGGAAGCTTTCTTT
J: TRBJ2-5; size: many; D: -; V: TRBV29-1; CDR3: CSSGPLETQYF; DNA: TGCAGCTCAGGGCCATTGGAGACCCAGTACTTC
J: TRBJ2-5; size: few; D: -; V: TRBV24-1; CDR3: CATNEGPGRGTQYF; DNA: TGTGCCACCAACGAAGGACCGGGACGGGGGACCCAGTACTTC
J: TRBJ2-3; size: few; D: TRBD2; V: TRBV7-2; CDR3: CASSLGTSRKIDTQYF; DNA: TGTGCCAGCAGCTTGGGGACTAGCCGGAAGATAGATACGCAGTATTTT
J: TRBJ2-1; size: few; D: TRBD1; V: TRBV5-1; CDR3: CASTPRTGYNEQFF; DNA: TGCGCCAGCACCCCCAGGACAGGGTACAATGAGCAGTTCTTC
J: TRBJ2-2; size: few; D: TRBD1; V: TRBV5-1; CDR3: CASSFIGDRGAGELFF; DNA: TGCGCCAGCAGCTTCATAGGGGACAGGGGCGCCGGGGAGCTGTTTTTT
J: TRBJ2-6; size: few; D: -; V: TRBV12-3/TRBV12-4; CDR3: CASSSYSGANVLTF; DNA: TGTGCCAGCAGTTCTTACTCTGGGGCCAACGTCCTGACTTTC
J: TRBJ2-3; size: -; D: -; V: TRBV15; CDR3: CATSRDQLRGGADTQYF; DNA: TGTGCCACCAGCAGAGATCAGTTAAGGGGCGGCGCAGATACGCAGTATTTT
J: TRBJ2-7; size: many; D: TRBD1; V: TRBV11-2; CDR3: CASSLGDRGGEQYF; DNA: TGTGCCAGCAGCTTAGGGGACAGGGGAGGCGAGCAGTACTTC
J: TRBJ2-2; size: -; D: -; V: TRBV12-3/TRBV12-4; CDR3: CASSWAITGELFF; DNA: TGTGCCAGCAGTTGGGCAATCACCGGGGAGCTGTTTTTT
J: TRBJ2-5; size: few; D: TRBD1; V: TRBV3-1; CDR3: CASSQGRDRGTEETQYF; DNA: TGTGCCAGCAGCCAAGGCCGGGACAGGGGCACAGAAGAGACCCAGTACTTC
J: TRBJ1-2; size: few; D: TRBD1; V: TRBV12-3/TRBV12-4; CDR3: CASSVTGYFTF; DNA: TGTGCCAGCAGTGTGACAGGGTATTTCACCTTC
J: TRBJ2-3; size: -; D: -; V: TRBV10-3; CDR3: CAISDGGNTDTQYF; DNA: TGTGCCATCAGTGACGGCGGGAACACAGATACGCAGTATTTT
J: TRBJ2-7; size: -; D: TRBD1; V: TRBV6-4; CDR3: CASSDILAGGNYEQYF; DNA: TGTGCCAGCAGTGACATCTTGGCAGGGGGAAACTACGAGCAGTACTTC
J: TRBJ2-3; size: few; D: TRBD1; V: TRBV18; CDR3: CASSPLPGQSTDTQYF; DNA: TGTGCCAGCTCGCCATTGCCGGGACAGAGCACAGATACGCAGTATTTT
J: TRBJ1-5; size: few; D: -; V: TRBV6-2/TRBV6-3; CDR3: CASSLPFYSNQPQHF; DNA: TGTGCCAGCAGCCTACCTTTCTATAGCAATCAGCCCCAGCATTTT
J: TRBJ1-1; size: many; D: TRBD1; V: TRBV7-2; CDR3: CASSLGQFNTEAFF; DNA: TGTGCCAGCAGCTTGGGACAGTTCAACACTGAAGCTTTCTTT
J: TRBJ2-3; size: -; D: -; V: TRBV29-1; CDR3: CSVGASTDTQYF; DNA: TGCAGCGTAGGGGCTAGCACAGATACGCAGTATTTT
J: TRBJ2-1; size: few; D: -; V: TRBV6-5; CDR3: CASSSSKEVGQFF; DNA: TGTGCCAGCAGTTCCTCAAAGGAGGTAGGGCAGTTCTTC
J: TRBJ2-2; size: many; D: -; V: TRBV4-1; CDR3: CASSHALRRKNTGELFF; DNA: TGCGCCAGCAGCCATGCTTTGAGGAGGAAGAACACCGGGGAGCTGTTTTTT
J: TRBJ1-5; size: many; D: -; V: TRBV21-1; CDR3: CASRRPQHF; DNA: TGTGCCAGCAGGCGGCCCCAGCATTTT
J: TRBJ1-4; size: -; D: -; V: TRBV6-8; CDR3: CASRPGGSEKLFF; DNA: TGTGCCAGCAGACCCGGGGGATCTGAAAAACTGTTTTTT